This T cell receptor beta chain was retrieved from a study of blood T cell repertoires in COVID-19. About the study: Samples taken during acute and convalescent COVID-19 were collected in the United States, Italy and Spain. From T cells, B-cell-depleted T cells, or PBMCs came the material, which was cDNA or gDNA.

The CDR3 is 13 residues long. The V end was cut by 3 bases, the J end by 7 bases, with 10 bases between. CDR1 and CDR2 (germline): MNHEY, SMNVEV (reference sequence). Some clones are missing from TCRdb's copy, which holds only in-frame ones; the method was immunoSEQ multiplex PCR. The sample holds 250,000 or so clones, 85% to 95% seen once. Exposed participants came across a COVID-19 case within 2 weeks before study entry. The sequencing input was PBMCs or T cells enriched from blood (not recorded which). The rearrangement uses TRBV27 and TRBJ1-5; D gene unclear. The receptor was isolated from a man aged 35 to 55 who had been exposed to COVID-19. CDR3 amino acids: CASSFSVQQPQHF. In DNA form, the CDR3 reads TGTGCCAGCAGTTTCTCTGTCCAGCAGCCCCAGCATTTT.